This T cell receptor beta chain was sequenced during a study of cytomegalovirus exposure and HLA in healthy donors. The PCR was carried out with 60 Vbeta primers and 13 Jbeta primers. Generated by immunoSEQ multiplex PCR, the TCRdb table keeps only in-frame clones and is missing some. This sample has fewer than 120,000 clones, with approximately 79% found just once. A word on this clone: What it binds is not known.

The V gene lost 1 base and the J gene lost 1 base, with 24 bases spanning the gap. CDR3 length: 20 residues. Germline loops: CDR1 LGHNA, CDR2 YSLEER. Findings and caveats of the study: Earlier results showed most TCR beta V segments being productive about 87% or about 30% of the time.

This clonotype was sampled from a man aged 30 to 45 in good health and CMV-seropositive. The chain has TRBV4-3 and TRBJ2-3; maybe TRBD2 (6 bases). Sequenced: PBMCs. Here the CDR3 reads CASSQGWSDQEGIGTDTQYF. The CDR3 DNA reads TGCGCCAGCAGCCAAGGGTGGAGCGACCAGGAGGGAATTGGCACAGATACGCAGTATTTT.